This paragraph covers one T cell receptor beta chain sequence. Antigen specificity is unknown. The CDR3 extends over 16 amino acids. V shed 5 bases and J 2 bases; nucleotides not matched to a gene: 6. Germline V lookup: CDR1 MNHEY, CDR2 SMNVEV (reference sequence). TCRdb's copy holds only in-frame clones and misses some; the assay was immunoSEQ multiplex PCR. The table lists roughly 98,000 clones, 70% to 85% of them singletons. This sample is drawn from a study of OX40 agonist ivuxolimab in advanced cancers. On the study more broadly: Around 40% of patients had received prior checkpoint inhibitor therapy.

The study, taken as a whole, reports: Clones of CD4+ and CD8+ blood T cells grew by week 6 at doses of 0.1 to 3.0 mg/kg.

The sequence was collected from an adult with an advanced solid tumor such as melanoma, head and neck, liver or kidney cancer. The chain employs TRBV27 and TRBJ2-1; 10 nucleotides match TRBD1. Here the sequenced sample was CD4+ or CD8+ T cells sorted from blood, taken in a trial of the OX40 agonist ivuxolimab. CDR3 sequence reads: CASSIGTGDTYNEQFF. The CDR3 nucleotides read TGTGCCAGCAGTATAGGGACAGGGGATACCTACAATGAGCAGTTCTTC.